These 4 T cell receptor beta chains came from one sample sequenced in a study of shared clonotypes between healthy human individuals. Positively selected for CCR7, the CD45RO-negative cells used as naive CD8 cells excluded terminally differentiated effector memory CD45RA+ cells. Sequencing used immunoSEQ multiplex PCR; TCRdb keeps in-frame clones, though not all of them. The table lists about 2 million clones, roughly 94% of them singletons. Material for sequencing was naive CD8+ T cells sorted from blood. Receptors originate from a man aged 18 to 29 in good health.

The chain links TRBV6-6 to TRBJ1-6; D is ambiguous. The ends were cut back, 10 bases at V and 5 bases at J, with 9 bases in the middle. Germline lookup yields CDR1 MNHNY and CDR2 SVGAGI (reference sequence). CDR3 length equals 12 residues. This chain's CDR3 is CATDEDNSPLHF. The CDR3 DNA reads as TGTGCCACAGACGAAGATAATTCACCCCTCCACTTT.

This rearrangement joins TRBV7-2 to TRBJ2-7; tentative D call: TRBD2 (6 bases). This CDR3 comprises 14 residues. Trimming took off 2 bases at V and 3 bases at J, with 11 bases between the two ends. Germline values: CDR1 SGHTA, CDR2 FQGNSA. The CDR3 protein is CASSLRGTYYEQYF. The CDR3 DNA sequence: TGTGCCAGCAGCTTACGGGGGACTTACTACGAGCAGTACTTC.

V usage is TRBV7-8 and J usage is TRBJ1-5, with D maybe TRBD1 (5 bases). Germline assignment: CDR1 SGHVS and CDR2 FQNEAQ. The CDR3 loop spans 13 amino acids. V gave up 5 bases and J gave up 6 bases, with 11 bases separating them. CDR3: CASSDQGGQPQHF. For the CDR3, the DNA is TGTGCCAGCAGCGACCAGGGCGGTCAGCCCCAGCATTTT.

This clone was observed a handful of times. Other DNA sequences in the same sample also yield this CDR3. This chain joins TRBV30 and TRBJ1-1; D unclear. V was pared by 0 bases and J by 7 bases, with 12 bases between. Germline V gives CDR1 GTSNPN, CDR2 SVGIG (reference sequence). This CDR3 comprises 13 residues. Written as DNA, the CDR3 is TGTGCCTGGAGTGTACTAGGGATTAATGAAGCTTTCTTT. Its translation: CAWSVLGINEAFF.